The 12 T cell receptor beta chains presented below share a single source sample, sequenced in a study of shared clonotypes between healthy human individuals. Repertoires were generated with immunoSEQ multiplex PCR, while TCRdb's copy carries only in-frame clones and drops some. The repertoire holds about 1.1 million clones, with about 84% as singletons. The sequencing sample was made of memory CD4+ T cells from PBMCs. Subset noted: CD45RA-negative fraction. These receptors came from a man between 18 and 35 years old in good health. Some clones in this sample may be carry-over from other donors' samples.

This chain connects TRBV7-3 to TRBJ1-2; no clear D gene. The V gene lost 0 bases and the J gene lost 6 bases, with 8 bases spanning the gap. The CDR3 is made up of 13 amino acids. Looked up from germline, CDR1 is SGHTA and CDR2 is FQGTGA. CDR3 residues: CASSLTGRDGYTF. CDR3 DNA: TGTGCCAGCAGCTTAACAGGCCGAGATGGCTACACCTTC.

This sequence joins TRBV6-5 and TRBJ2-7; TRBD2 is a possible D gene (5 bases). Germline assignment: CDR1 MNHEY and CDR2 SVGAGI. The ends were cut back, 0 bases at V and 5 bases at J, with 11 bases in the middle. This CDR3 comprises 14 residues. The CDR3 sequence is CASSYSASNDEQYF. The CDR3 region has the DNA TGTGCCAGCAGTTACTCGGCTAGCAACGACGAGCAGTACTTC.

The V and J genes are TRBV4-2 and TRBJ2-2; no reliable D call. The germline CDR1 and CDR2 sequences are LGHNA and YNFKEQ. CDR3 length equals 14 residues. The V end lost 3 bases, the J end lost 4 bases, and 9 bases lay between the germline ends. In nucleotides, the CDR3 is TGTGCCAGCAGCCAGGAATTTATCACCGGGGAGCTGTTTTTT. As protein: CASSQEFITGELFF.

The V call is TRBV11-2, the J call TRBJ2-5; a weak D match, TRBD1 (8 bases). The germline V gene has CDR1 SGHAT and CDR2 FQNNGV. The CDR3 is 14 residues long. Trimming shortened V by 5 bases and J by 5 bases, and 15 bases separated the two germline ends. The DNA for the CDR3 is TGTGCCAGCAGCCAAGGACAGGGAGGGGAGACCCAGTACTTC. Translating gives CASSQGQGGETQYF. The variable domain in full, completed from reference TRBV11-2 and TRBJ2-5, reads EAGVAQSPRYKIIEKRQSVAFWCNPISGHATLYWYQQILGQGPKLLIQFQNNGVVDDSQLPKDRFSAERLKGVDSTLKIQPAKLEDSAVYLCASSQGQGGETQYFGPGTRLLVL.

The count of this clone is one. J is TRBJ2-2 and V is TRBV7-9; 10 nucleotides match TRBD1. Germline V lookup: CDR1 SEHNR, CDR2 FQNEAQ (reference sequence). CDR3 length: 17 amino acids. V trimming: 4 bases; J trimming: 4 bases; junction bases outside the gene matches: 9. As DNA, the CDR3 is TGTGCCAGCAGCTACACCCTTGGACAGGGGGGCACCGGGGAGCTGTTTTTT. It specifies CASSYTLGQGGTGELFF.

V is TRBV7-9 and J is TRBJ1-1; D is ambiguous. The CDR3 extends over 15 amino acids. CDR1 and CDR2 (germline): SEHNR, FQNEAQ (reference sequence). Trimming took off 3 bases at V and 0 bases at J, with 11 bases between the two ends. The CDR3, as DNA: TGTGCCAGCAGCTTTCTTCAGGTGTTGAACACTGAAGCTTTCTTT. It codes for CASSFLQVLNTEAFF.

The V gene is TRBV4-1, the J gene TRBJ2-7, with D possibly TRBD2 on 6 matching bases. Germline CDR1 is MGHRA and CDR2 is YSYEKL. Trimming cost V 4 bases and J 1 base, with 14 bases left between them. The CDR3 has 15 residues. The CDR3 DNA reads as TGCGCCAGCAGCCGAGGGGTAGCGGAGTCCTACGAGCAGTACTTC. Protein: CASSRGVAESYEQYF.

The V and J genes are TRBV7-2 and TRBJ1-2; D is uncertain. The germline V gene has CDR1 SGHTA and CDR2 FQGNSA. The CDR3 length is 15 residues. The ends were cut back, 1 base at V and 6 bases at J, with 15 bases in the middle. The CDR3 bases are TGTGCCAGCAGCTTAGATTCAGGCAGCGCGGATGGCTACACCTTC. Its protein is CASSLDSGSADGYTF.

The CDR3 here is CASSLWGAGSNQPQHF. The CDR3 DNA reads TGTGCCAGCAGTTTATGGGGGGCGGGCAGCAATCAGCCCCAGCATTTT. The V gene is TRBV28, the J gene TRBJ1-5, with D possibly TRBD1 on 6 matching bases. This CDR3 spans 16 amino acids. V gave up 0 bases and J gave up 1 base, with 10 bases separating them. Germline CDR1 reads MDHEN; CDR2 reads SYDVKM. The variable domain in full, with the rest retrieved from reference TRBV28 and TRBJ1-5, is DVKVTQSSRYLVKRTGEKVFLECVQDMDHENMFWYRQDPGLGLRLIYFSYDVKMKEKGDIPEGYSVSREKKERFSLILESASTNQTSMYLCASSLWGAGSNQPQHFGDGTRLSIL.

The chain carries TRBV14 and TRBJ2-3; the D is unclear. The CDR3 contains 12 residues. CDR1 and CDR2 from the germline V gene are SGHDN and FVKESK. With 4 bases removed from V and 7 bases from J, the gap between germline ends came to 9 bases. The CDR3 loop is CASSPARYTQYF. CDR3 nucleotides: TGTGCCAGCAGCCCTGCCAGATATACGCAGTATTTT.

V usage is TRBV10-3 and J usage is TRBJ1-3; D unresolved. The CDR3 is 16 amino acids. CDR1 and CDR2 from the germline V gene are ENHRY and SYGVKD. The V end lost 0 bases, the J end lost 0 bases, and 9 bases lay between the germline ends. The CDR3 DNA is TGTGCCATCAGTGAGTCTGGACCCCCCTCTGGAAACACCATATATTTT. This gives the protein CAISESGPPSGNTIYF.

As for this clone: This may come from a read error, since a much larger clone is one base off. This chain joins TRBV11-2 and TRBJ2-7; D unclear. Germline V CDR1 and CDR2: SGHAT, FQNNGV. This CDR3 is 12 amino acids long. V was clipped by 5 bases and J by 0 bases, with 5 bases between them. Written as DNA, the CDR3 is TGTGCCAGCAGCCCCAGCTCCTACGAGCAGTACTTC. This translates into CASSPSSYEQYF. Supplemented by reference TRBV11-2 and TRBJ2-7, the full variable domain reads EAGVAQSPRYKIIEKRQSVAFWCNPISGHATLYWYQQILGQGPKLLIQFQNNGVVDDSQLPKDRFSAERLKGVDSTLKIQPAKLEDSAVYLCASSPSSYEQYFGPGTRLTVT.